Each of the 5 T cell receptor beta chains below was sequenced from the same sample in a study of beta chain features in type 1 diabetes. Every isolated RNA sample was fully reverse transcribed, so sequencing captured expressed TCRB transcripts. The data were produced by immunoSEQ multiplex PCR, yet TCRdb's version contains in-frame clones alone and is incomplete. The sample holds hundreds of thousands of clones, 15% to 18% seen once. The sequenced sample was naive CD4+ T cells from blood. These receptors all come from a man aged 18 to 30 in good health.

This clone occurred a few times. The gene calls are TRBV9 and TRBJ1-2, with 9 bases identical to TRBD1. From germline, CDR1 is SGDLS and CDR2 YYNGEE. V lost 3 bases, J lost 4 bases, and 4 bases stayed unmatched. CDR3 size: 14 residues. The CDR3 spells CASSGGQGSYGYTF. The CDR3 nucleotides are TGTGCCAGCAGCGGCGGACAGGGGTCCTATGGCTACACCTTC.

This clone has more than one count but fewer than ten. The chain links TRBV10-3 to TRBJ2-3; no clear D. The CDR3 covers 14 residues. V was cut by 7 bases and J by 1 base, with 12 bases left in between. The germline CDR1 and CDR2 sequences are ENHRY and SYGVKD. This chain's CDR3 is CAINGLDRTDTQYF. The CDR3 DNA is TGTGCCATCAACGGGTTAGACCGCACAGATACGCAGTATTTT.

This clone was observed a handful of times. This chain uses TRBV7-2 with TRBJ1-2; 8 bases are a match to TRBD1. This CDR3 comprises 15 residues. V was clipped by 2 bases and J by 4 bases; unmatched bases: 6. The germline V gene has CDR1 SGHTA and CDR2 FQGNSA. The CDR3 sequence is CASSLPDRVGYGYTF. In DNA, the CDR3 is TGTGCCAGCAGCTTACCGGACAGGGTAGGCTATGGCTACACCTTC.

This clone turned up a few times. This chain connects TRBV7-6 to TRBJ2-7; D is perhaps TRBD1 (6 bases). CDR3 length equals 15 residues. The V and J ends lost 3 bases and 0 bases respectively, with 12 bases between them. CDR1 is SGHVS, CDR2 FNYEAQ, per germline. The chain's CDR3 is CASSLSGVGSYEQYF. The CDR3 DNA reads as TGTGCCAGCAGCTTGTCAGGGGTAGGCTCCTACGAGCAGTACTTC.

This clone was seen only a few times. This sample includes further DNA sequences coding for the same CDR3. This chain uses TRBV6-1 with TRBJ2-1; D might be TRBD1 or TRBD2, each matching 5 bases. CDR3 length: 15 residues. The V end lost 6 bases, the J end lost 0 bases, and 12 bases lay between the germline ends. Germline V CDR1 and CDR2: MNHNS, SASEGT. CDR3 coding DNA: TGTGCCAGCAGGGTTTCAGGGAGCTCCTACAATGAGCAGTTCTTC. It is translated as CASRVSGSSYNEQFF.